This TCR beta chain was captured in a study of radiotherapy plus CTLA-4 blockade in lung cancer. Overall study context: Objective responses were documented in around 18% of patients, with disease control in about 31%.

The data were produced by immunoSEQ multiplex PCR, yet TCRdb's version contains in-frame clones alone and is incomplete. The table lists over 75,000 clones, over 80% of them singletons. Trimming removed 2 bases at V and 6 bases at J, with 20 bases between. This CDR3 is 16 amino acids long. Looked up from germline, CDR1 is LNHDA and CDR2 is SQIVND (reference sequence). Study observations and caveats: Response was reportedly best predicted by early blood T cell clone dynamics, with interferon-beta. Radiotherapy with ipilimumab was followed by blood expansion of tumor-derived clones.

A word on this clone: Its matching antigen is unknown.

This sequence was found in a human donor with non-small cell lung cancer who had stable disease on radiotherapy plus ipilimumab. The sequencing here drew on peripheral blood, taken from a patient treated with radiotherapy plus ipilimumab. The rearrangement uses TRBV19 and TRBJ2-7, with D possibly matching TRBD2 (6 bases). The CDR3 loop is CASSIFPRLGTSEQYF. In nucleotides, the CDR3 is TGTGCCAGTAGTATATTCCCCCGACTCGGGACTTCCGAGCAGTACTTC.